This TCR beta chain originates from a study of blood T cell repertoires in COVID-19. Across the study: From the United States, Italy and Spain came samples of acute and convalescent COVID-19.

Original handling: For nucleated cells, counts were estimated from reference gene primer amplification. Profiling relied on immunoSEQ multiplex PCR, and the TCRdb table lists in-frame clones only, not all of them. Clone size and V and J calls were adopted from that table, with D and trimming inferred from the DNA. This table has about 180,000 clones, around 89% appearing once. The CDR3 is 15 residues long. The V gene end was trimmed by 6 bases and the J gene end by 5 bases; junction bases not matched to a gene: 8. Germline V gene data show CDR1 as SEHNR and CDR2 as FQNEAQ (reference sequence). The origin of this receptor is a woman younger than 45 with acute or convalescent COVID-19. Sequenced sample: peripheral blood. The chain links TRBV7-9 to TRBJ2-7, with TRBD2 matching 12 bases. The CDR3 sequence: CASRDLAGGPNEQYF. The CDR3 DNA sequence: TGTGCCAGCAGGGATCTAGCGGGAGGGCCGAACGAGCAGTACTTC.